The sequence of this T cell receptor (beta chain) was determined in a study of cytomegalovirus exposure and HLA in healthy donors. Overall study results and limits: A prior analysis recorded that most TCR beta V segments were productive about 90% or about 30% of the time. The study labeled more than 150 TCR beta chains cytomegalovirus-associated. As a later analysis showed, several of the most significant clusters appeared to be linked to common viral pathogens.

At the time of sampling, donors were nominally healthy, though unrecorded immune exposures were likely. The PCR ran on 60 Vbeta and 13 Jbeta primers. Sequenced by immunoSEQ multiplex PCR; TCRdb stores in-frame clones only, minus some. The data contain under 150,000 clones, about 70% of them singletons. The germline V and J ends were trimmed by 2 bases and 11 bases, with 10 bases remaining between them. This CDR3 region has 12 residues. Germline CDR1 reads SEHNR; CDR2 reads FQNEAQ (reference sequence). As for this clone: Its antigen is not known.

The receptor's source is a man aged 55 to 70 in good health and CMV-seronegative. The chain joins TRBV7-9 to TRBJ1-5; weak D call: TRBD1 (5 bases). The sample taken for sequencing was PBMCs. The CDR3 sequence: CASSLSDTSQHF. The CDR3 DNA reads as TGTGCCAGCAGCTTATCGGACACCTCCCAGCATTTT.